This T cell receptor beta chain stems from a study of regulatory T cells in long-lasting Graves disease. The time point was: persistent/refractory GD, antithyroid drugs over 5 years with positive TRAb. Scientists built the TCR library using RNA that was extracted from PBMCs. The CDR3 has 13 amino acids. Trimming pared 2 bases from V and 9 bases from J, leaving 14 bases between. The germline V gene has CDR1 MDHEN and CDR2 SYDVKM. The TCR beta library used iRepertoire HTBI primers with Arm-PCR amplification of CDR3. Per the study methods: Across the samples, identification revealed some 64 TRBV and 15 or so TRBJ segments. TCRdb reprocessed the multiplex PCR reads via MiXCR and lists one record per CDR3 protein. TCRdb's processing, not the authors', yielded these V and J calls. The sample lists over 300,000 distinct CDR3 sequences; roughly a fifth were seen once. Study-level points and caveats: Favored usage of TRBV28, TRBJ1-2 and TRBJ2-5 was recorded in persistent disease.

In its sample, this clonotype was seen many times. Its antigen remains unknown. The sequencing here drew on peripheral blood mononuclear cells (PBMCs), taken when the disease was refractory, from a patient treated with antithyroid drugs. The chain is built from TRBV28 and TRBJ2-7; a possible D gene is TRBD1 (8 bases). This TCR derives from a female donor with Graves disease. CDR3 in amino acids: CASSLTTGGVQYF. CDR3 DNA: TGTGCCAGCAGTTTAACCACAGGGGGGGTGCAGTACTTC.